Listed below are T cell receptor beta chains from one sample, sequenced in a study of human T cells and chemical hapten exposure. TCRdb processed the RACE reads anew with MiXCR; each CDR3 protein has one entry. The sample includes some 78,000 distinct CDR3 sequences, about 8.6% seen only once; the top ten take 1.5%. The sample consisted of whole blood. These receptors came from a male donor in good health. Some clones in this sample may be carry-over from other donors' samples. Both conserved end residues are part of each CDR3. Some rows mark clone size as missing; the rest say once, few, many or name a class of expanded clone.

clone_size: .; v_call: TRBV7-2; cdr3_aa: CASNSVRGHYEQYF
clone_size: .; v_call: TRBV6-2/TRBV6-3; cdr3_aa: CASTHQGTNEKLFF
clone_size: .; v_call: TRBV28; cdr3_aa: CASSLWRDVAYEQYF
clone_size: few; v_call: TRBV27; cdr3_aa: CASSLGVSGNTIYF
clone_size: few; v_call: TRBV10-3; cdr3_aa: CAIRGLGQTYEQYF
clone_size: few; v_call: TRBV5-4; cdr3_aa: CASSLRAGTGELFF
clone_size: .; v_call: TRBV5-1; cdr3_aa: CASSLNSGQPQHF
clone_size: many; v_call: TRBV20-1; cdr3_aa: CSASGGNTEAFF
clone_size: few; v_call: TRBV5-1; cdr3_aa: CASSLAGTGNQPQHF
clone_size: .; v_call: TRBV12-3/TRBV12-4; cdr3_aa: CASSSRQTSTDTQYF
clone_size: few; v_call: TRBV3-1; cdr3_aa: CASSLRTKSPDTQYF
clone_size: few; v_call: TRBV29-1; cdr3_aa: CSVELPEPGYGYTF
clone_size: .; v_call: TRBV12-3/TRBV12-4; cdr3_aa: CASSFNGGPRTDTQYF
clone_size: few; v_call: TRBV29-1; cdr3_aa: CSVKPRLNTEAFF
clone_size: .; v_call: TRBV3-1; cdr3_aa: CASSQDWKREGPETQYF
clone_size: many; v_call: TRBV6-6; cdr3_aa: CASSYETGGMNTEAFF